This TCR beta chain originates from a study of vaccination and CD4 T cells after COVID-19. Study context: Six males and four females, two Hispanic, made up the convalescents. The authors exposed cells to overlapping spike peptides derived from SARS-CoV-2, HCoV-NL63, HCoV-OC43 and HCoV-229E.

Points on this clonotype: Antigen unknown.

The Oncomine TCR Beta short-read assay generated sequence data from the DNA of cultured CD4+ T cells. TCRdb analysed the PCR reads with MiXCR anew, one entry per CDR3 protein. The sample has about 13,000 distinct CDR3 sequences, roughly half seen once. Stated treatment: roughly 10-day PBMC culture with coronavirus spike peptide pools or control peptides (ViraFEST assay). Antigen-specific T cells were expanded with peptide pools by ViraFEST, and TCRs were then sequenced. After removal of 0 bases from V and 4 bases from J, the junction contained 3 bases not matched to a gene. CDR3 size: 14 residues. CDR1 and CDR2 from the germline V gene are MNHNS and SASEGT.

This TCR derives from a human donor who had recovered from COVID-19. The specimen sequenced was CD4+ T cells from blood, cultured in vitro. The chain has TRBV6-1 and TRBJ2-7; 7 bases agree with TRBD2. DNA for the CDR3: TGTGCCAGCAGTGAAGCGCTAGCGGCTTACGAGCAGTACTTC. Its protein product is CASSEALAAYEQYF.